The T cell receptor beta chain described here comes from a study of shared clonotypes between healthy human individuals. Study findings and constraints: Clonotype sharing among donors was expected to depend on sequencing depth. Generation of non-shared clonotypes was less probable than generation of clonotypes shared by all four donors.

This clone showed up just once. Its antigen is not known. Data came from immunoSEQ multiplex PCR; TCRdb stores just in-frame clones and leaves some out. The sample has roughly 2.5 million clones; just over 90% are singletons. All donors were healthy HIV-negative adults lacking recent acute infections or vaccinations. Material for sequencing was naive CD4+ T cells sorted from blood. Subset: CD45RA+ positively selected. The TCR sequence derives from a man aged 18 to 35 in good health.

The CDR3 coding sequence is TGTGCCTGGAGGGAGGACAGGGGCAATGGCTACACCTTC. Translated, it gives CAWREDRGNGYTF. The gene calls are TRBV30 and TRBJ1-2, with 9 nucleotides matching TRBD1. Germline CDR1 is GTSNPN and CDR2 is SVGIG (reference sequence). After removal of 3 bases from V and 6 bases from J, the junction contained 5 bases not matched to a gene. This CDR3 spans 13 amino acids.